Below are 5 T cell receptor beta chains sequenced from a single sample in a study of cytomegalovirus exposure and HLA in healthy donors. Vbeta (60) and Jbeta (13) primers were used in the PCR. Profiling relied on immunoSEQ multiplex PCR, and the TCRdb table lists in-frame clones only, not all of them. Seen here are about 130,000 clones, about 71% observed once, and the top ten hold around 1.9%. Sequencing used PBMCs. The receptors derive from a woman in her sixties in good health and CMV-seropositive.

J is TRBJ1-3 and V is TRBV7-2, with 9 bases matching TRBD1. Germline loops: CDR1 SGHTA, CDR2 FQGNSA. The trim removed 1 base at V and 2 bases at J, leaving 3 bases unmatched. There are 16 residues in the CDR3. The CDR3 here is CASSLVGTGTGNTIYF. The CDR3 bases are TGTGCCAGCAGCTTAGTCGGGACAGGGACTGGAAACACCATATATTTT. The whole variable domain, filled in from reference TRBV7-2 and TRBJ1-3, reads GAGVSQSPSNKVTEKGKDVELRCDPISGHTALYWYRQSLGQGLEFLIYFQGNSAPDKSGLPSDRFSAERTGGSVSTLTIQRTQQEDSAVYLCASSLVGTGTGNTIYFGEGSWLTVV.

The rearrangement joins TRBV10-3 to TRBJ1-2; 7 nucleotides agree with TRBD1. The CDR3 has 13 amino acids. Per germline, CDR1 ENHRY and CDR2 SYGVKD. The ends lost 6 bases at V and 3 bases at J; junction bases unmatched: 4. In DNA, the CDR3 is TGTGCCATCAGCGACGACAGGGACTATGGCTACACCTTC. It specifies CAISDDRDYGYTF.

The chain employs TRBV27 and TRBJ2-2; D is ambiguous. The CDR3 totals 14 residues. CDR1 MNHEY and CDR2 SMNVEV come from the germline V gene (reference sequence). With 3 bases removed from V and 5 bases from J, the gap between germline ends came to 10 bases. In nucleotides, the CDR3 is TGTGCCAGCAGTTTTCAGTTACCAACCGGGGAGCTGTTTTTT. As protein: CASSFQLPTGELFF.

The rearrangement uses TRBV18 and TRBJ2-7; D might be TRBD2 (5 bases). CDR3 length: 14 residues. The V and J ends lost 1 base and 6 bases respectively, with 13 bases between them. CDR1 and CDR2 from the germline V gene are KGHSH and LQKENI. The CDR3 coding sequence is TGTGCCAGCTCACCACTTCCGGCAAGCGGCGAGCAGTACTTC. Translated, it gives CASSPLPASGEQYF.

The rearrangement links TRBV29-1 to TRBJ1-2, with 9 bases matching TRBD1. Looked up from germline, CDR1 is SQVTM and CDR2 is ANQGSEA. V was pared by 7 bases and J by 0 bases, with 3 bases of the junction left unmatched. The length of the CDR3 is 13 residues. CDR3 amino acids: CSAGQGSNYGYTF. For the CDR3, the DNA is TGCAGCGCCGGACAGGGGTCTAACTATGGCTACACCTTC.